This TCR beta chain is from a study of T-cell reconstitution after alpha-beta-depleted transplantation in children. Researchers prepared the TCRbeta library using unique molecular identifiers, the study reports. TCRdb reprocessed the PCR reads with MiXCR, giving one entry per CDR3 protein. The sample holds 130,000 to 150,000 distinct CDR3 sequences, roughly 9% seen once. V lost 4 bases to trimming and J lost 1 base, with 28 bases between them. This CDR3 spans 20 amino acids. CDR1 is SQVTM, CDR2 ANQGSEA, per germline. V gene TRBV29-1 combines with J gene TRBJ2-2, with TRBD1 as a possible D gene (6 bases). Sequenced material: PBMCs, mostly from graft donor cells, taken 180 days after TCRalphabeta/CD19-depleted stem cell transplant. This receptor was taken from a female patient aged 2-9 years who had a stem cell transplant for congenital amegakaryocytic thrombocytopenia, so the T cells may come from the graft donor. CDR3 sequence: CSVGSIFFSWGPLNTGELFF. The DNA for the CDR3 is TGCAGCGTTGGATCCATTTTTTTTAGTTGGGGGCCATTGAACACCGGGGAGCTGTTTTTT.